This record covers a single T cell receptor (beta chain). The data originate from a study of control samples from healthy donors and cancer patients. The CDR3 extends over 14 amino acids. Germline-derived CDR1 and CDR2 are LNHDA and SQIVND (reference sequence). Trimming left V 6 bases short and J 4 bases short, with 14 bases between. Method: immunoSEQ multiplex PCR; TCRdb's copy keeps in-frame clones and lacks some. Of about 59,000 clones detected, about 92% appear once; the ten largest clones hold less than 2%. The genes are TRBV19 and TRBJ2-3; D not resolved. The sample consisted of PBMCs. The clonotype was recovered from a man aged 40-55 years with colorectal cancer. The CDR3 nucleotides read TGTGCCAGTAGATTCGGTTCCGCCGCAGATACGCAGTATTTT. This encodes CASRFGSAADTQYF.